The next 2 T cell receptor beta chains were all read from a single sample in a study of T cell changes during pregnancy in multiple sclerosis. Produced via immunoSEQ multiplex PCR; TCRdb's table is partial and in-frame only. The repertoire includes some 71,000 clones, approximately 90% of them detected once, and roughly 1.6% sits in the top ten. Sequencing used peripheral blood, obtained after pregnancy. The origin of the receptors is a female donor with multiple sclerosis, enrolled in a pregnancy study.

J is TRBJ1-2 and V is TRBV14; the match to TRBD1 covers 7 bases. Germline V gene data show CDR1 as SGHDN and CDR2 as FVKESK. The CDR3 is 13 residues long. With 1 base clipped from V and 8 bases from J, the junction kept 4 bases outside the gene matches. The CDR3 loop is CASSQVTGQGYTF. The CDR3 bases are TGTGCCAGCAGCCAAGTGACAGGGCAAGGCTACACCTTC.

This clone appeared once. DNA of the CDR3: TGCGCCAGCAGCCAGGAAGGGACAGGCCCTTCCTACGAGCAGTACTTC. This gives the protein CASSQEGTGPSYEQYF. The gene calls are TRBV4-3 and TRBJ2-7; TRBD1 agrees at 8 bases. V lost 3 bases and J lost 1; bases outside the gene matches: 8. The CDR3 contains 16 residues. Germline V gene sequence: CDR1 LGHNA, CDR2 YSLEER.